Sequencing of this T cell receptor (beta chain) was carried out in a study of metastatic and nonmetastatic thyroid tumors. Whole-study context: Samples came from malignant and benign thyroid patients, and repertoires were compared across blood and tumor or nodule tissue.

In the original processing: Across clinicopathological groups, CDR3 differences served as the basis for building a distant-metastasis classifier for papillary thyroid cancer. TCRdb re-clonotyped the PCR reads through MiXCR. The V and J calls come from TCRdb's annotation, not from the publication. Seen here are tens of thousands of clones, about 20% observed once, and the top ten hold roughly two fifths. By proportion, this clone is medium-sized (0.01 to 0.1%). With 0 bases removed from V and 6 bases from J, the gap between germline ends came to 6 bases. This CDR3 region has 13 residues. The V gene's germline CDR1 is LNHNV and CDR2 YYDKDF (reference sequence). No patient had received any treatment before thyroid surgery.

The receptor's source is a female donor with papillary thyroid cancer or a benign thyroid nodule (not recorded which). Some clones in this sample may be carry-over from other donors' samples. Source material: blood. This chain links TRBV15 with TRBJ1-5; weak D call: TRBD1 (6 bases). CDR3 in DNA: TGTGCCACCAGCAGAGAAGGGGGTCAGCCCCAGCATTTT. Its translation is CATSREGGQPQHF. The full variable domain, with the rest looked up from reference TRBV15 and TRBJ1-5, is DAMVIQNPRYQVTQFGKPVTLSCSQTLNHNVMYWYQQKSSQAPKLLFHYYDKDFNNEADTPDNFQSRRPNTSFCFLDIRSPGLGDTAMYLCATSREGGQPQHFGDGTRLSIL.